The source of this T cell receptor (beta chain) is a study of human thymus T cells. The table came from immunoSEQ multiplex PCR; TCRdb's copy has only in-frame clones and leaves some out. The sample carries about 46,000 clones, 95% recorded once. With 5 bases removed from V and 6 bases from J, the gap between germline ends came to 19 bases. This CDR3 is built from 16 residues. CDR1 is KGHSH, CDR2 LQKENI, per germline. This chain uses TRBV18 with TRBJ1-4; D ambiguous. Sequenced material: blood. The receptor was derived from a girl less than two years old with a congenital heart defect but otherwise immunologically healthy. CDR3: CASSTNQPRLYEKLFF. The CDR3 nucleotides are TGTGCCAGCTCAACTAATCAACCCCGCCTATATGAAAAACTGTTTTTT.